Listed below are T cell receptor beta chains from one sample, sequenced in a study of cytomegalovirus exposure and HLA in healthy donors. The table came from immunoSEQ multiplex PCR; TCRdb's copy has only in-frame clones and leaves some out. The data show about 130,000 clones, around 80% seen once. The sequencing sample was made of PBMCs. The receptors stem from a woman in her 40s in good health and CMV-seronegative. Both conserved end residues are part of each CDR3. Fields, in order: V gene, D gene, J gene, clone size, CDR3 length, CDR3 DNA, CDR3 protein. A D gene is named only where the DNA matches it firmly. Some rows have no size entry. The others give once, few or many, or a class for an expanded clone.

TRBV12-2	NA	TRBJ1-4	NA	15	TGTGCAAGTCTCCAAGAACGGACAGTCAATGAAAAACTGTTTTTT	CASLQERTVNEKLFF
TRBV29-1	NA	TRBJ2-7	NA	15	TGCCGCGTTTCCCTGATACTCCTCGGTTCCTACGAGCAGTACTTC	CRVSLILLGSYEQYF
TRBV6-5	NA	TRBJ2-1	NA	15	TGTGCCAGCAGCCTGAATGGGCTACCCTACAATGAGCAGTTCTTC	CASSLNGLPYNEQFF
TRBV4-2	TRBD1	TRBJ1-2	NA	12	TGTGCCAGCCAGGGGGCCAACTATGGCTACACCTTC	CASQGANYGYTF
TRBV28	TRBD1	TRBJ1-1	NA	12	TGTGCCAGCAGTCCAGACAGGGGTGAAGCTTTCTTT	CASSPDRGEAFF
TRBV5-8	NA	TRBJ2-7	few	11	TGTGCCAGCAGCCTCTACTACGAGCAGTACTTC	CASSLYYEQYF
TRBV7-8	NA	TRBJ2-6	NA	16	TGTGCCAGCAGCTCCGGACAGCTCTCTGGGGCCAACGTCCTGACTTTC	CASSSGQLSGANVLTF
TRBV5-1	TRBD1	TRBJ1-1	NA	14	TGCGCCAGCAGCGGTGGGACAGGGAACACTGAAGCTTTCTTT	CASSGGTGNTEAFF
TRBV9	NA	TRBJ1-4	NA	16	TGTGCCAGCAGCGAGGAGGGGGGGGCAATCAATGAAAAACTGTTTTTT	CASSEEGGAINEKLFF
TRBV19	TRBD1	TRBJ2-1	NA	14	TGTGCCAGTAGTATAGGGAGAGACAGGGGTGGCCAGTTCTTC	CASSIGRDRGGQFF
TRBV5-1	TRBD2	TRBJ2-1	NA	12	TGCGCCAGCAGCTTGGCGGGGGGTGAGCAGTTCTTC	CASSLAGGEQFF
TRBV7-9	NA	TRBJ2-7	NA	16	TGTGCCAGCAGCTTAGTTACCCAGGGCCTAACCTACGAGCAGTACTTC	CASSLVTQGLTYEQYF
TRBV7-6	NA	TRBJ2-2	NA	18	TGTGCCAGCAGCTTAGTTTCCCACGCATCGGGGTACACCGGGGAGCTGTTTTTT	CASSLVSHASGYTGELFF
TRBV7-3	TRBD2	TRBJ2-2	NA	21	TGTGCCAGCAGCTTGTCCCCAATCGGGACTAGCGGGGGGCGGTTCACCGGGGAGCTGTTTTTT	CASSLSPIGTSGGRFTGELFF
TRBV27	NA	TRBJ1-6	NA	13	TGTGCCAGCAGTGGGAGAGGTGGTTCACCCCTCCACTTT	CASSGRGGSPLHF
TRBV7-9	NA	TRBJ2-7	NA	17	TGTGCCAGCAGCTTAGGACTAGCGGACAGGGCCCTCTACGAGCAGTACTTC	CASSLGLADRALYEQYF
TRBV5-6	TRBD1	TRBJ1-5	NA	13	TGTGCCAGCAGCACGACAGGGGGCCAGCCCCAGCATTTT	CASSTTGGQPQHF
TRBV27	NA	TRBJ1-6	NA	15	TGTGCCAGCAGTTTCTCAGGCTCCTATAATTCACCCCTCCACTTT	CASSFSGSYNSPLHF
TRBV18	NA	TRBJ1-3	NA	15	TGTGCCAGCACACCCGGGGAATACTCTGGAAACACCATATATTTT	CASTPGEYSGNTIYF
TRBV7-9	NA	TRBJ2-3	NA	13	TGTGCCAGCAGCTTAGGGGCCATAGATACGCAGTATTTT	CASSLGAIDTQYF
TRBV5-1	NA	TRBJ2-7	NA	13	TGCGCCAGCAGCTCTCATCAGGGGAACGAGCAGTACTTC	CASSSHQGNEQYF
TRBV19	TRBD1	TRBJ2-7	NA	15	TGTGCCAGTAGTATCGGGACAGGGAGGATGGACGAGCAGTACTTC	CASSIGTGRMDEQYF
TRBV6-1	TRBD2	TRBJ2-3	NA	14	TGTGCCAGCAACCTTGGACTAGCCACAGATACGCAGTATTTT	CASNLGLATDTQYF
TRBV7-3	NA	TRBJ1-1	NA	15	TGTGCCAGCAGCCGCTCATCAGGCATGAACACTGAAGCTTTCTTT	CASSRSSGMNTEAFF
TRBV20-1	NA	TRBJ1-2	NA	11	TGCAGTGCTCCCCCGGGACTAAGGAGGACCTTC	CSAPPGLRRTF
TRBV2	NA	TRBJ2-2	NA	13	TGTGCCACCCAAGGACAGAACACCGGGGAGCTGTTTTTT	CATQGQNTGELFF
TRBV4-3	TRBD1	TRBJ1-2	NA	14	TGCGCCAGCAGCCAAGTTGGGACAGGGGATGGCTACACCTTC	CASSQVGTGDGYTF
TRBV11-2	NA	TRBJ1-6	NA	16	TGTGCCAGCAGCCGGACGGGAAGCTCCTATAATTCACCCCTCCACTTT	CASSRTGSSYNSPLHF
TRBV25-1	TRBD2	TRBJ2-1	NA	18	TGTGCCAGCAGTGAATCCGGCGGGGGGCATGGCTCCTACAATGAGCAGTTCTTC	CASSESGGGHGSYNEQFF
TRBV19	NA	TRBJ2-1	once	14	TGTGCCAGTAGTATAGGACGGGGGAACAATGAGCAGTTCTTC	CASSIGRGNNEQFF
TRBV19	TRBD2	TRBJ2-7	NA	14	TGTGCCAGTAGTATAACTAGCGGGGTCGACGAGCAGTACTTC	CASSITSGVDEQYF
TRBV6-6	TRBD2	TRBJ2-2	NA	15	TGTCCCAGCAGTGGGCTAGCGGGAGGGACCGGGGAGCTGTTTTTT	CPSSGLAGGTGELFF
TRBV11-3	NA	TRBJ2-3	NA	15	TGTGCCAGCAGCTTAGGGCTCTCTAGCACAGATACGCAGTATTTT	CASSLGLSSTDTQYF
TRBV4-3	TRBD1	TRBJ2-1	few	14	TGCGCCAGCAGCCAAGGGACAGGGGAGGGTGAGCAGTTCTTC	CASSQGTGEGEQFF
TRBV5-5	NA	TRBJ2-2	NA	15	TGTGCCAGCAGCTTGCAACTAGCAGGCACCGGGGAGCTGTTTTTT	CASSLQLAGTGELFF
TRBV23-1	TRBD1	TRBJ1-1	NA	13	TGCGCCAGCAGTCAATACAGGGGGCTGGTAGCTTTCTTT	CASSQYRGLVAFF
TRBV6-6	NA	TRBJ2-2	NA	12	TGTGCCAGCAGTTCCGACACCGGGGAGCTGTTTTTT	CASSSDTGELFF
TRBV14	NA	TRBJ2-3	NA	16	TGTGCCAGCAGCCAAGAAACAGGGTGGAGCACAGATACGCAGTATTTT	CASSQETGWSTDTQYF
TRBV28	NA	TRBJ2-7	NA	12	TGTGCCAGCAGTCCCAAACTCCGCGAGCAGTACTTC	CASSPKLREQYF
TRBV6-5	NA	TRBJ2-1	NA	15	TGTGCCAGCAGTTACGGTAGAATCGCCTACAATGAGCAGTTCTTC	CASSYGRIAYNEQFF
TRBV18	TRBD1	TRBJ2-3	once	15	TGTGCCAGCTCACCACCTTCGACAGGGGGGGGTACGCAGTATTTT	CASSPPSTGGGTQYF
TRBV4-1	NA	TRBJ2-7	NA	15	TGCGCCAGCAGCCCGATTAGGGGAAAAGGCTACGAGCAGTACTTC	CASSPIRGKGYEQYF